The 29 T cell receptor beta chains presented below share a single source sample, sequenced in a study of shared clonotypes between healthy human individuals. Profiling relied on immunoSEQ multiplex PCR, and the TCRdb table lists in-frame clones only, not all of them. The repertoire holds about 1.5 million clones, roughly 96% seen once, with over 1% in the top ten. The sample taken for sequencing was naive CD4+ T cells sorted from blood. Described subset: CD45RA+ positively selected. The receptors derive from a man aged 25-45 years in good health.

The CDR3 loop is CATSRVPRGTGELFF. The CDR3 coding sequence is TGTGCCACCAGCAGAGTTCCCAGGGGTACCGGGGAGCTGTTTTTT. The chain is built from TRBV15 and TRBJ2-2, with D possibly being TRBD1 (6 bases). Trimming left V 1 base short and J 5 bases short, with 11 bases between. This CDR3 contains 15 residues. Per germline, CDR1 LNHNV and CDR2 YYDKDF (reference sequence).

This clone was picked up one time. The V gene is TRBV11-2, the J gene TRBJ2-3; 7 bases are a match to TRBD2. Germline-derived CDR1 and CDR2 are SGHAT and FQNNGV. The CDR3 spans 17 residues. J lost 1 base, V lost 2 bases, and 9 bases had no gene match. Written as DNA, the CDR3 is TGTGCCAGCAGCTTATTGGGGGGAGGGGACGGCACAGATACGCAGTATTTT. Translation: CASSLLGGGDGTDTQYF.

The chain recombines TRBV20-1 with TRBJ2-2; D call uncertain. From germline, CDR1 is DFQATT and CDR2 SNEGSKA (reference sequence). V was pared by 6 bases and J by 8 bases, with 7 bases between. The CDR3 is made up of 10 amino acids. CDR3 protein: CSAWGGELFF. Here the CDR3 DNA reads TGCAGTGCGTGGGGTGGGGAGCTGTTTTTT.

V is TRBV28 and J is TRBJ2-1, with D possibly being TRBD2 (6 bases). CDR3 length: 16 amino acids. V dropped 8 bases and J dropped 0 bases, with 17 bases sitting between them. The germline gives CDR1 MDHEN, CDR2 SYDVKM. CDR3 in amino acids: CASGIPGVSSYNEQFF. The CDR3 nucleotides read TGTGCCAGCGGTATACCGGGGGTTAGCTCCTACAATGAGCAGTTCTTC.

The rearrangement joins TRBV14 to TRBJ2-5; D is perhaps TRBD1 (5 bases). This CDR3 comprises 20 residues. CDR1 SGHDN and CDR2 FVKESK come from the germline V gene. Trimming took off 0 bases at V and 5 bases at J, with 28 bases between the two ends. CDR3 sequence reads: CASSQEGRVLGRAGTETQYF. In nucleotides, the CDR3 is TGTGCCAGCAGCCAAGAAGGAAGAGTCTTAGGCAGGGCCGGAACTGAGACCCAGTACTTC.

This chain links TRBV7-2 with TRBJ2-3; the match to TRBD2 covers 7 bases. Per the germline V gene, CDR1 is SGHTA and CDR2 is FQGNSA. V was pared by 2 bases and J by 5 bases, with 4 bases of the junction left unmatched. CDR3 length equals 14 residues. DNA of the CDR3: TGTGCCAGCAGCTTAACGGGACTATTAGATACGCAGTATTTT. Translated: CASSLTGLLDTQYF.

The rearrangement joins TRBV6-4 to TRBJ2-2; 11 bases line up with TRBD2. The germline CDR1 and CDR2 sequences are MRHNA and SNTAGT. V lost 9 bases to trimming and J lost 6 bases; unmatched junction nucleotides: 15. CDR3 size: 17 residues. CDR3 sequence reads: CASSPGSGRASSGELFF. For the CDR3, the DNA is TGTGCCAGTTCGCCAGGTAGCGGGAGGGCCTCCTCCGGGGAGCTGTTTTTT.

V gene TRBV7-2 combines with J gene TRBJ1-3; possible D gene TRBD1, 5 bases. Germline-derived CDR1 and CDR2 are SGHTA and FQGNSA. The CDR3 spans 15 residues. Trimming shortened V by 8 bases and J by 0 bases, and 14 bases separated the two germline ends. CDR3 DNA: TGTGCCAGCGGAAGCAGGGTCCACTCTGGAAACACCATATATTTT. Its protein product is CASGSRVHSGNTIYF.

Of note for this clone: This sample also contains other DNA sequences that code for the same CDR3. The rearrangement links TRBV7-2 to TRBJ2-1, with a tentative D call TRBD1 (5 bases). V was clipped by 1 base and J by 4 bases, with 5 bases between them. In germline, CDR1 is SGHTA, CDR2 FQGNSA. This CDR3 has 13 amino acids. CDR3 residues: CASSLDRYNEQFF. CDR3 nucleotide sequence: TGTGCCAGCAGCTTAGACAGGTACAATGAGCAGTTCTTC.

The CDR3 DNA reads as TGCGCCAGCAGCTCGCGGGCTAGCAATCAGCCCCAGCATTTT. The encoded protein is CASSSRASNQPQHF. This chain connects TRBV5-1 to TRBJ1-5; D is unresolved. CDR1 and CDR2 (germline): SGHRS, YFSETQ. This CDR3 region has 14 residues. V was clipped by 3 bases and J by 0 bases, with 7 bases between them.

The rearrangement joins TRBV5-4 to TRBJ1-5, with D perhaps TRBD1 (5 bases). The CDR3 covers 14 residues. The V end lost 4 bases, the J end lost 5 bases, and 13 bases lay between the germline ends. CDR1 is SGHNT, CDR2 YYREEE, per germline (reference sequence). The chain's CDR3 is CASSVFGRDQPQHF. The CDR3 DNA reads TGTGCCAGCAGCGTGTTCGGCAGGGATCAGCCCCAGCATTTT.

The CDR3 DNA follows: TGTGCCAGCAGCGGAACCCCCGGCGCCGGGGAGCTGTTTTTT. This encodes CASSGTPGAGELFF. This chain uses TRBV11-3 with TRBJ2-2; no firm D call. Trimming took off 5 bases at V and 6 bases at J, with 13 bases between the two ends. Germline V gives CDR1 SGHNT, CDR2 YENEEA. The CDR3 spans 14 residues.

The chain uses TRBV6-1 and TRBJ1-5; 7 bases align to TRBD1. This CDR3 comprises 15 residues. Germline assignment: CDR1 MNHNS and CDR2 SASEGT. Unmatched junction bases numbered 7, after V lost 2 bases and J lost 6 bases. The CDR3 here is CASSENTGVFQPQHF. The CDR3 coding sequence is TGTGCCAGCAGTGAAAATACAGGGGTTTTTCAGCCCCAGCATTTT.

J is TRBJ2-1 and V is TRBV5-1; 10 bases are shared with TRBD1. Germline trimming cut 0 bases from V and 15 bases from J; bases unmatched to any gene: 15. In germline, CDR1 is SGHRS, CDR2 YFSETQ. The CDR3 contains 16 residues. The CDR3 spells CASSLVDRGSLSGLFF. CDR3 sequence (DNA): TGCGCCAGCAGCTTGGTGGACAGGGGGTCTCTATCGGGGTTGTTCTTC.

V is TRBV28 and J is TRBJ2-7; 7 bases match TRBD2. V shed 4 bases and J 3 bases; nucleotides not matched to a gene: 3. Germline-derived CDR1 and CDR2 are MDHEN and SYDVKM. The CDR3 is 13 residues long. This CDR3 reads CASSSAGIYEQYF. The CDR3 nucleotides are TGTGCCAGCAGTTCAGCGGGAATCTACGAGCAGTACTTC.

The genes are TRBV9 and TRBJ2-7; tentatively, D is TRBD2 (5 bases). Deletions cut 4 bases from V and 4 bases from J, with 12 bases between. The germline CDR1 and CDR2 sequences are SGDLS and YYNGEE. CDR3 length: 13 amino acids. CDR3 in DNA: TGTGCCAGCAGCCCCCGGACGGGGTACGAGCAGTACTTC. This translates into CASSPRTGYEQYF.

This CDR3 reads CASSQDGRRLGGDEQFF. The CDR3 region has the DNA TGCGCCAGCAGCCAAGATGGCCGGAGACTAGGAGGGGATGAGCAGTTCTTC. The chain couples TRBV4-3 to TRBJ2-1, with D possibly being TRBD2 (6 bases). CDR1 is LGHNA, CDR2 YSLEER, per germline. V lost 0 bases and J lost 8, with 20 bases in between. This CDR3 contains 17 residues.

This chain connects TRBV7-9 to TRBJ1-1; D is uncertain. Germline-derived CDR1 and CDR2 are SEHNR and FQNEAQ (reference sequence). The ends were cut back, 1 base at V and 0 bases at J, with 9 bases in the middle. This CDR3 contains 15 residues. The CDR3 coding sequence is TGTGCCAGCAGCTTAGAGGCAGTTATGAACACTGAAGCTTTCTTT. As protein: CASSLEAVMNTEAFF. Full variable domain (rest looked up from reference TRBV7-9 and TRBJ1-1): DTGVSQNPRHKITKRGQNVTFRCDPISEHNRLYWYRQTLGQGPEFLTYFQNEAQLEKSRLLSDRFSAERPKGSFSTLEIQRTEQGDSAMYLCASSLEAVMNTEAFFGQGTRLTVV.

A single count supports this clone. Other DNA sequences in the sample encode the same CDR3. The chain combines TRBV9 with TRBJ1-4; D uncertain. CDR3 length: 18 residues. The germline V and J ends were trimmed by 0 bases and 0 bases, with 15 bases remaining between them. The V gene's germline CDR1 is SGDLS and CDR2 YYNGEE. CDR3 region: CASSVDGRAGATNEKLFF. DNA for the CDR3: TGTGCCAGCAGCGTAGATGGGAGGGCCGGAGCAACTAATGAAAAACTGTTTTTT.

CDR3 DNA sequence: TGCGCCAGCAGCCCAGCTAGCGGAGCCTACGAGCAGTACTTC. It codes for CASSPASGAYEQYF. The chain combines TRBV5-1 with TRBJ2-7; 7 bases fit TRBD2. J lost 2 bases, V lost 4 bases, and 6 bases had no gene match. This CDR3 is built from 14 residues. The germline V gene encodes CDR1 SGHRS and CDR2 YFSETQ.

This clone was detected only once. This rearrangement joins TRBV19 to TRBJ2-2; 15 nucleotides match TRBD2. Trimming removed 10 bases from V and 3 bases from J; junction bases left unmatched: 9. The CDR3 length is 17 residues. CDR1 and CDR2 from the germline V gene are LNHDA and SQIVND (reference sequence). The CDR3 nucleotides are TGTGCCACCCGGACTAGCGGGAGGGCCAAGTACACCGGGGAGCTGTTTTTT. This codes for CATRTSGRAKYTGELFF.

The chain couples TRBV2 to TRBJ2-4, with unresolved D. The CDR3 has 11 amino acids. Trimming removed 3 bases from V and 15 bases from J, with 12 bases in between. From germline, CDR1 is SNHLY and CDR2 FYNNEI. CDR3 DNA: TGTGCCAGCAGTGAGACGAACCCCTTGTACTTC. Translated, it gives CASSETNPLYF.

This chain uses TRBV7-6 with TRBJ2-6; D unresolved. This CDR3 spans 12 amino acids. V gave up 10 bases and J gave up 2 bases, with 6 bases separating them. The germline V gene encodes CDR1 SGHVS and CDR2 FNYEAQ. DNA for the CDR3: TGTGCCATTAAAACTGGGGCCAACGTCCTGACTTTC. Translation gives CAIKTGANVLTF.

The rearrangement links TRBV10-1 to TRBJ1-1, with a tentative D call TRBD1 (5 bases). This CDR3 has 13 amino acids. From germline, CDR1 is WNHNN and CDR2 SYGVQD (reference sequence). Trimming pared 4 bases from V and 6 bases from J, leaving 12 bases between. CDR3 bases: TGCGCCAGCAGTGCCAGGGTGGAGGCTGAAGCTTTCTTT. This gives the protein CASSARVEAEAFF.

As for this clone: This specimen includes other DNA sequences encoding the same CDR3. The V call is TRBV5-1, the J call TRBJ2-3, with D unresolved. Trimming left V 1 base short and J 0 bases short, with 6 bases between. CDR1 is SGHRS, CDR2 YFSETQ, per germline. This CDR3 has 14 residues. The CDR3 DNA sequence: TGCGCCAGCAGCTTGACAACTAGCACAGATACGCAGTATTTT. Encoded protein: CASSLTTSTDTQYF.

The rearrangement links TRBV4-3 to TRBJ2-1; D remains unclear. CDR1 is LGHNA and CDR2 is YSLEER in the germline V gene. V was pared by 4 bases and J by 1 base, with 11 bases between. This CDR3 contains 15 residues. DNA of the CDR3: TGCGCCAGCAGCCCAGGCGGTAGATCCTACAATGAGCAGTTCTTC. This codes for CASSPGGRSYNEQFF.

V usage is TRBV15 and J usage is TRBJ1-3, with D possibly TRBD1 on 6 matching bases. The V end was cut by 3 bases, the J end by 0 bases, with 12 bases between. Germline CDR1 LNHNV, CDR2 YYDKDF (reference sequence). The CDR3 contains 16 residues. CDR3 amino acids: CATSRGGQRSGNTIYF. DNA for the CDR3: TGTGCCACCAGCAGGGGCGGACAGCGCTCTGGAAACACCATATATTTT.

V gene TRBV6-1 combines with J gene TRBJ2-7, with 7 nucleotides matching TRBD1. The CDR3 contains 15 residues. The trim removed 1 base at V and 0 bases at J, leaving 3 bases unmatched. Germline CDR1 is MNHNS and CDR2 is SASEGT. The CDR3 protein is CASSEGGTDSYEQYF. The CDR3 bases are TGTGCCAGCAGTGAAGGAGGGACAGACTCCTACGAGCAGTACTTC.

The rearrangement links TRBV28 to TRBJ2-1; 10 nucleotides line up with TRBD1. This CDR3 contains 16 residues. Germline trimming cut 9 bases from V and 12 bases from J; bases unmatched to any gene: 20. Germline assignment: CDR1 MDHEN and CDR2 SYDVKM. DNA of the CDR3: TGTGCCAGTACTCCGAACCGGGACAGGGGTACAATGAGGCAGTTCTTC. Its translation: CASTPNRDRGTMRQFF.